This is a list of T cell receptor beta chains from one sample in a study of T cell repertoires in cytomegalovirus infection. One entry per CDR3 protein results from TCRdb running MiXCR on the reads. The table records about 400,000 distinct CDR3 sequences, about a third of them present only once. For these TCRs, the target antigens are not known. The sample was cultured PBMCs, taken from culture after CMV antigen stimulation. These receptors came from a human donor in good health (CMV status not recorded). Some clones in this sample may be carry-over from other donors' samples. CDR3s include the opening cysteine and the closing phenylalanine or tryptophan. A D gene is named only where the DNA matches it firmly. Size is omitted from some rows. Given values are once, few, many or a class for expanded clones.

V gene: TRBV7-2
D gene: TRBD2
clone size: many
J gene: TRBJ2-7
CDR3 protein: CASSLIGRGGRYEQYF
CDR3 DNA: TGTGCCAGCAGCTTAATCGGGCGGGGGGGCCGCTACGAGCAGTACTTC

V gene: TRBV4-1
D gene: TRBD2
clone size: NA
J gene: TRBJ2-3
CDR3 protein: CASSQELGTSGRANPGRDTQYF
CDR3 DNA: TGCGCCAGCAGCCAAGAGTTAGGGACTAGCGGGAGAGCCAACCCCGGGAGGGATACGCAGTATTTT

V gene: TRBV4-1
D gene: NA
clone size: NA
J gene: TRBJ2-2
CDR3 protein: CASSQDRTVTGELFF
CDR3 DNA: TGCGCCAGCAGCCAAGATAGGACGGTCACCGGGGAGCTGTTTTTT

V gene: TRBV14
D gene: NA
clone size: few
J gene: TRBJ1-4
CDR3 protein: CASSQDKDQQAFSRNEKLFF
CDR3 DNA: TGTGCCAGCAGCCAAGATAAGGATCAACAGGCGTTCTCTCGAAATGAAAAACTGTTTTTT

V gene: TRBV30
D gene: NA
clone size: few
J gene: TRBJ2-1
CDR3 protein: CAWSVGSEAYNEQFF
CDR3 DNA: TGTGCCTGGAGTGTGGGTAGCGAAGCCTACAATGAGCAGTTCTTC

V gene: TRBV7-2
D gene: NA
clone size: many
J gene: TRBJ2-5
CDR3 protein: CASSFEWEETQYF
CDR3 DNA: TGTGCCAGCAGCTTTGAATGGGAAGAGACCCAGTACTTC

V gene: TRBV12-3/TRBV12-4
D gene: TRBD2
clone size: NA
J gene: TRBJ2-5
CDR3 protein: CASSYPRLAGESPQETQYF
CDR3 DNA: TGTGCCAGCAGTTATCCCCGACTAGCGGGAGAGTCCCCACAAGAGACCCAGTACTTC

V gene: TRBV28
D gene: NA
clone size: NA
J gene: TRBJ2-1
CDR3 protein: CASSSLTGRSYNEQFF
CDR3 DNA: TGTGCCAGCAGTTCCCTTACAGGGCGCTCCTACAATGAGCAGTTCTTC

V gene: TRBV5-6
D gene: NA
clone size: NA
J gene: TRBJ2-7
CDR3 protein: CASSLSGRGTSYEQYF
CDR3 DNA: TGTGCCAGCAGCTTGTCGGGCAGGGGTACATCCTACGAGCAGTACTTC

V gene: TRBV7-2
D gene: NA
clone size: NA
J gene: TRBJ1-1
CDR3 protein: CASSLDSQAFF
CDR3 DNA: TGTGCCAGCAGCTTGGACAGTCAAGCTTTCTTT

V gene: TRBV7-2
D gene: TRBD2
clone size: many
J gene: TRBJ2-3
CDR3 protein: CASSYTGGAGGPDTQYF
CDR3 DNA: TGTGCCAGCAGCTACACCGGGGGGGCGGGAGGACCAGATACGCAGTATTTT

V gene: TRBV7-2
D gene: NA
clone size: few
J gene: TRBJ1-2
CDR3 protein: CASSLRLVLGSYGYTF
CDR3 DNA: TGTGCCAGCAGCTTAAGGCTGGTGTTGGGAAGCTATGGCTACACCTTC

V gene: TRBV20-1
D gene: TRBD1
clone size: few
J gene: TRBJ1-1
CDR3 protein: CSADRENTEAFF
CDR3 DNA: TGCAGTGCTGACAGGGAAAACACTGAAGCTTTCTTT

V gene: TRBV7-8
D gene: TRBD1
clone size: few
J gene: TRBJ1-1
CDR3 protein: CASSIRDRGNTEAFF
CDR3 DNA: TGTGCCAGCAGCATCCGGGACAGGGGGAACACTGAAGCTTTCTTT

V gene: TRBV6-6
D gene: NA
clone size: once
J gene: TRBJ2-5
CDR3 protein: CASSTTLTQYF
CDR3 DNA: TGTGCCAGCAGTACGACTCTGACCCAGTACTTC

V gene: TRBV7-8
D gene: NA
clone size: NA
J gene: TRBJ1-1
CDR3 protein: CASSLMGSDTEAFF
CDR3 DNA: TGTGCCAGCAGCTTAATGGGGAGTGACACTGAAGCTTTCTTT

V gene: TRBV7-9
D gene: NA
clone size: NA
J gene: TRBJ2-5
CDR3 protein: CASSLAPAQWTAEETQYF
CDR3 DNA: TGTGCCAGCAGCTTAGCGCCGGCCCAGTGGACAGCCGAAGAGACCCAGTACTTC

V gene: TRBV12-3/TRBV12-4
D gene: NA
clone size: NA
J gene: TRBJ1-5
CDR3 protein: CASSGQYNQPQHF
CDR3 DNA: TGTGCCAGCAGTGGACAGTACAATCAGCCCCAGCATTTT

V gene: TRBV19
D gene: TRBD2
clone size: few
J gene: TRBJ2-3
CDR3 protein: CASSRGGTSGRTDTQYF
CDR3 DNA: TGTGCCAGTAGCCGCGGGGGGACTAGCGGGCGCACAGATACGCAGTATTTT

V gene: TRBV4-3
D gene: NA
clone size: NA
J gene: TRBJ2-7
CDR3 protein: CASSQDRSGPYREQYF
CDR3 DNA: TGCGCCAGCAGCCAAGATAGGAGCGGGCCGTATCGGGAGCAGTACTTC

V gene: TRBV3-1
D gene: TRBD2
clone size: few
J gene: TRBJ2-5
CDR3 protein: CASSQGGSGTRKGTQYF
CDR3 DNA: TGTGCCAGCAGCCAAGGGGGTTCCGGGACTAGGAAGGGGACCCAGTACTTC

V gene: TRBV18
D gene: NA
clone size: NA
J gene: TRBJ1-2
CDR3 protein: CASSLGSYPRDGYTF
CDR3 DNA: TGTGCCAGCTCACTGGGGTCATACCCACGGGATGGCTACACCTTC

V gene: TRBV7-2
D gene: TRBD1
clone size: NA
J gene: TRBJ2-3
CDR3 protein: CASSSGQGQSDTQYF
CDR3 DNA: TGTGCCAGCAGCTCCGGACAGGGACAGTCAGATACGCAGTATTTT

V gene: TRBV7-2
D gene: TRBD1
clone size: few
J gene: TRBJ2-5
CDR3 protein: CASSYPPQGAGETQYF
CDR3 DNA: TGTGCCAGCAGCTACCCCCCACAGGGGGCTGGTGAGACCCAGTACTTC

V gene: TRBV6-2/TRBV6-3
D gene: NA
clone size: NA
J gene: TRBJ2-2
CDR3 protein: CAASSFQGPNTGELFF
CDR3 DNA: TGTGCCGCCAGCAGTTTCCAGGGGCCGAACACCGGGGAGCTGTTTTTT

V gene: TRBV4-3
D gene: NA
clone size: many
J gene: TRBJ1-1
CDR3 protein: CASSQDSGTFYLGTEAFF
CDR3 DNA: TGCGCCAGCAGCCAAGATTCCGGGACCTTTTATTTAGGCACTGAAGCTTTCTTT

V gene: TRBV19
D gene: NA
clone size: NA
J gene: TRBJ1-2
CDR3 protein: CASSNNRGGYTF
CDR3 DNA: TGTGCCAGTAGTAACAACCGTGGCGGCTACACCTTC

V gene: TRBV12-3/TRBV12-4
D gene: TRBD2
clone size: NA
J gene: TRBJ2-1
CDR3 protein: CASSLTSEEQFF
CDR3 DNA: TGTGCCAGCAGCCTGACTAGCGAAGAGCAGTTCTTC

V gene: TRBV20-1
D gene: TRBD2
clone size: NA
J gene: TRBJ2-1
CDR3 protein: CSARRSAGGYNEQFF
CDR3 DNA: TGCAGTGCTAGACGGAGTGCGGGAGGCTACAATGAGCAGTTCTTC

V gene: TRBV11-2
D gene: TRBD2
clone size: NA
J gene: TRBJ2-7
CDR3 protein: CASSLWLAGGPSSYEQYF
CDR3 DNA: TGTGCCAGCAGCTTGTGGCTAGCGGGAGGACCGAGCTCCTACGAGCAGTACTTC

V gene: TRBV7-9
D gene: TRBD2
clone size: many
J gene: TRBJ2-1
CDR3 protein: CASSPSAGVNEQFF
CDR3 DNA: TGTGCCAGCAGCCCCTCGGCGGGGGTCAATGAGCAGTTCTTC

V gene: TRBV20-1
D gene: NA
clone size: NA
J gene: TRBJ1-1
CDR3 protein: CSAREAGPGKKAFF
CDR3 DNA: TGCAGTGCTAGAGAAGCAGGGCCGGGGAAAAAAGCTTTCTTT

V gene: TRBV7-2
D gene: TRBD2
clone size: many
J gene: TRBJ2-1
CDR3 protein: CASSLEFGLAGGRGRFF
CDR3 DNA: TGTGCCAGCAGCTTAGAATTCGGACTAGCGGGAGGGAGGGGCAGGTTCTTC

V gene: TRBV6-1
D gene: NA
clone size: many
J gene: TRBJ2-6
CDR3 protein: CASSGGSSSGANVLTF
CDR3 DNA: TGTGCCAGCAGTGGTGGGTCGAGCTCTGGGGCCAACGTCCTGACTTTC

V gene: TRBV6-6
D gene: NA
clone size: few
J gene: TRBJ2-7
CDR3 protein: CASSYSTGPYEQYF
CDR3 DNA: TGTGCCAGCAGTTACTCGACAGGACCCTACGAGCAGTACTTC

V gene: TRBV10-3
D gene: TRBD2
clone size: NA
J gene: TRBJ2-7
CDR3 protein: CATNPGTSEYEQYF
CDR3 DNA: TGTGCCACCAACCCCGGGACTAGCGAATACGAGCAGTACTTC

V gene: TRBV2
D gene: NA
clone size: NA
J gene: TRBJ1-2
CDR3 protein: CASSLGGQGGYTF
CDR3 DNA: TGTGCCAGCAGTCTTGGAGGCCAAGGAGGCTACACCTTC

V gene: TRBV20-1
D gene: NA
clone size: NA
J gene: TRBJ2-1
CDR3 protein: CSATRQGLAGTYNEQFF
CDR3 DNA: TGCAGTGCTACCCGACAGGGGCTAGCGGGAACCTACAATGAGCAGTTCTTC

V gene: TRBV6-5
D gene: NA
clone size: NA
J gene: TRBJ2-3
CDR3 protein: CASSYRRFGSTDTQYF
CDR3 DNA: TGTGCCAGCAGTTATCGGAGGTTTGGGAGCACAGATACGCAGTATTTT

V gene: TRBV27
D gene: NA
clone size: few
J gene: TRBJ1-5
CDR3 protein: CASGLWPNQPQHF
CDR3 DNA: TGTGCCAGCGGACTCTGGCCCAATCAGCCCCAGCATTTT

V gene: TRBV20-1
D gene: TRBD1
clone size: NA
J gene: TRBJ1-4
CDR3 protein: CSATDRGKLFF
CDR3 DNA: TGCAGTGCTACTGACAGGGGGAAACTGTTTTTT

V gene: TRBV10-3
D gene: NA
clone size: NA
J gene: TRBJ1-1
CDR3 protein: CAISELGARTEAFF
CDR3 DNA: TGTGCCATCAGTGAGCTGGGGGCGAGGACTGAAGCTTTCTTT

V gene: TRBV4-1
D gene: TRBD1
clone size: few
J gene: TRBJ1-1
CDR3 protein: CASSQEDRVTEAFF
CDR3 DNA: TGCGCCAGCAGCCAAGAGGACAGGGTGACTGAAGCTTTCTTT

V gene: TRBV6-1
D gene: NA
clone size: few
J gene: TRBJ1-3
CDR3 protein: CASSRREWGNTIYF
CDR3 DNA: TGTGCCAGCAGTAGGAGGGAGTGGGGAAACACCATATATTTT

V gene: TRBV30
D gene: TRBD1
clone size: NA
J gene: TRBJ1-5
CDR3 protein: CAWSPRRQGAQPQHF
CDR3 DNA: TGTGCCTGGAGTCCGAGACGACAGGGGGCTCAGCCCCAGCATTTT

V gene: TRBV7-9
D gene: NA
clone size: NA
J gene: TRBJ1-1
CDR3 protein: CASSPASAMNTEAFF
CDR3 DNA: TGTGCCAGCAGCCCTGCGTCAGCTATGAACACTGAAGCTTTCTTT

V gene: TRBV12-3/TRBV12-4
D gene: NA
clone size: NA
J gene: TRBJ1-6
CDR3 protein: CASSYSQGHSPLHF
CDR3 DNA: TGTGCCAGCAGTTACTCACAGGGACATTCACCCCTCCACTTT

V gene: TRBV19
D gene: NA
clone size: NA
J gene: TRBJ1-2
CDR3 protein: CASSREGSYGYTF
CDR3 DNA: TGTGCCAGTAGTAGAGAAGGGAGCTATGGCTACACCTTC

V gene: TRBV28
D gene: TRBD1
clone size: NA
J gene: TRBJ2-5
CDR3 protein: CASGPRTGGKTQYF
CDR3 DNA: TGTGCCAGCGGTCCCCGGACAGGGGGAAAGACCCAGTACTTC

V gene: TRBV6-1
D gene: TRBD1
clone size: NA
J gene: TRBJ1-5
CDR3 protein: CASTLIGQGLGQPQHF
CDR3 DNA: TGTGCCAGCACCTTAATTGGACAGGGTCTCGGTCAGCCCCAGCATTTT

V gene: TRBV15
D gene: NA
clone size: few
J gene: TRBJ2-4
CDR3 protein: CATSATSPKNIQYF
CDR3 DNA: TGTGCCACCAGCGCAACATCGCCCAAAAACATTCAGTACTTC

V gene: TRBV6-1
D gene: NA
clone size: NA
J gene: TRBJ1-1
CDR3 protein: CASSEAWGGSEAFF
CDR3 DNA: TGTGCCAGCAGTGAAGCTTGGGGCGGGAGTGAAGCTTTCTTT

V gene: TRBV12-3/TRBV12-4
D gene: NA
clone size: few
J gene: TRBJ2-1
CDR3 protein: CASSSLGTDEQFF
CDR3 DNA: TGTGCCAGCAGTTCTCTGGGCACGGATGAGCAGTTCTTC

V gene: TRBV12-3/TRBV12-4
D gene: NA
clone size: NA
J gene: TRBJ2-1
CDR3 protein: CASSPTGLQFF
CDR3 DNA: TGTGCCAGCAGTCCGACGGGCTTGCAGTTCTTC

V gene: TRBV7-2
D gene: TRBD1
clone size: many
J gene: TRBJ1-5
CDR3 protein: CASSLGAGGGNQPQHF
CDR3 DNA: TGTGCCAGCAGCTTAGGGGCAGGGGGAGGGAATCAGCCCCAGCATTTT